This TCR beta chain was sequenced for a study of blood T cells in healthy people across ages. PBMCs numbering at least 6 million were isolated per sample. The second PCR ran about 6 to 12 cycles with a sample-barcoded 5' primer and J-beta primers. TCRdb re-derived calls from the 5' RACE reads in MiXCR, one entry per CDR3 protein. The data hold some 1.8 million distinct CDR3 sequences, with roughly two fifths observed a single time. The CDR3 has 17 residues. V dropped 4 bases and J dropped 2 bases, with 20 bases sitting between them. Per germline, CDR1 MGHDK and CDR2 SYGVNS. The sample was blood. The rearrangement links TRBV25-1 to TRBJ1-2; D is uncertain. This receptor was identified in a human donor in good health. The CDR3 bases are TGTGCCAGCAGTGGGGCGGTCACTTTCCTCCCAAACTATGGCTACACCTTC. Its translation: CASSGAVTFLPNYGYTF.